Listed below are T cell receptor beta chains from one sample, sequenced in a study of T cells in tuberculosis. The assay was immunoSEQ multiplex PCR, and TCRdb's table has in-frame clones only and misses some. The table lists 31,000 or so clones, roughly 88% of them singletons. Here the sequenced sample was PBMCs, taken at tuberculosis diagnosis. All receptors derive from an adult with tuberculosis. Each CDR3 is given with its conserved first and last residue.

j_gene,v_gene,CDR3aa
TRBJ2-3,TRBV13,CASSSYDRGADTQYF
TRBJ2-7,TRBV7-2,CASSPRTGSWDEQYF
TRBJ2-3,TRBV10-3,CAIGLAGEAQYF
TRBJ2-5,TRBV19,CASCRQGSDETQYF
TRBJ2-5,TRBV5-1,CASSLASFSQETQYF
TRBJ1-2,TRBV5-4,CASTLGGGVANGYTF
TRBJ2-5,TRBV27,CASSKTGQRETQYF
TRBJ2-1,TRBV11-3,CASSLDGTSGGNEQFF
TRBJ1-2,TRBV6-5,CASSLTSSHGYTF
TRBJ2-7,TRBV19,CASSPAPGTGSYEQYF
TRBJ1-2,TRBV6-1,CASRDGRYHGYTF
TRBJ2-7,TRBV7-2,CASSSKWTGRREQYF
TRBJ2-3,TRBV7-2,CASYFRGAPTDTQYF
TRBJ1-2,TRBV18,CASSPRDRLGGYTF
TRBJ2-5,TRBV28,CASAPEEREVQETQYF
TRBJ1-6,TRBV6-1,CASSEADRVGSPLHF
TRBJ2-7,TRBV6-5,CASSYLRGNEQYF
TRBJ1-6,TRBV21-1,CASSKGASGVNSPLHF
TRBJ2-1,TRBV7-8,CASSLVPGGNYNEQFF
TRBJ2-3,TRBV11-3,CASSFRGRVLDTQYF
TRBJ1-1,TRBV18,CASSKTGEGTEAFF
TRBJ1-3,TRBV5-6,CASSGGISSSGNTIYF
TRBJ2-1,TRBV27,CASSLSSSANEQFF
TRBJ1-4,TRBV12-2,CASRRTVATNEKLFF
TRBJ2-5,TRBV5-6,CASSLRLAGASQETQYF
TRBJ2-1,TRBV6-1,CASIGEPYNEQFF
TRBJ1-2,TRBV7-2,CASSSRGSDGYTF
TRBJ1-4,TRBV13,CASSSRDRANEKLFF
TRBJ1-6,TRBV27,CASSPPRDLGNSPLHF
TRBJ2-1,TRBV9,CASSPDSTSGGNEQFF
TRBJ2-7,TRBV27,CASSFFADSYEQYF
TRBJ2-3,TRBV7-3,CASSLNAGGTDTQYF
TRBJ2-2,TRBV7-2,CASSLMGGTGELFF
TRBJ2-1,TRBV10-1,CASSDPFLAVNEQFF
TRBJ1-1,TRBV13,CASSLKGFLSTEAFF
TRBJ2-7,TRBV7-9,CASSTGGGPYEQYF
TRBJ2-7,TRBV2,CASSDTTGLREQYF
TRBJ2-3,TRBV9,CASSANSGRGTDTQYF
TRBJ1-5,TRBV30,CAWSPKGGQPQHF
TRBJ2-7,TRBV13,CASSPRGSGGSAYEQYF
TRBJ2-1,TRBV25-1,CASSKAGVSYNEQFF